Presented here are 5 T cell receptor beta chains from one specimen sequenced in a study of cytomegalovirus exposure and HLA in healthy donors. The PCR made use of 60 Vbeta and 13 Jbeta primers. Produced via immunoSEQ multiplex PCR; TCRdb's table is partial and in-frame only. The sample gives approximately 150,000 clones, 80% of which show up once; approximately 15% is in the top ten. Sequenced sample: PBMCs. These TCRs come from a woman aged 40 to 50 in good health and CMV-seronegative.

This sequence joins TRBV25-1 and TRBJ2-3; D is perhaps TRBD2 (6 bases). The CDR3 contains 15 residues. Looked up from germline, CDR1 is MGHDK and CDR2 is SYGVNS. The V and J ends lost 4 bases and 4 bases respectively, with 15 bases between them. The CDR3 loop is CASSVGTSGADTQYF. For the CDR3, the DNA is TGTGCCAGCAGTGTCGGGACTTCCGGGGCAGATACGCAGTATTTT.

A note on this clone: The junction shows a germline mismatch at one end, possibly a read error. The chain carries TRBV7-9 and TRBJ2-7; D call uncertain. This CDR3 has 13 amino acids. The germline gives CDR1 SEHNR, CDR2 FQNEAQ (reference sequence). The CDR3 region has the DNA TGTGCCAGCAGCTTTTCGAGCTCCCACGAGCAGTACTTC. It is translated as CASSFSSSHEQYF.

This clone was observed a single time. The rearrangement links TRBV27 to TRBJ2-6, with 8 nucleotides matching TRBD1. CDR1 MNHEY and CDR2 SMNVEV come from the germline V gene (reference sequence). The ends lost 4 bases at V and 3 bases at J; junction bases unmatched: 5. The CDR3 has 16 amino acids. CDR3 nucleotide sequence: TGTGCCAGCAGTTCACAAACAGGGGGTGGGGCCAACGTCCTGACTTTC. Its protein is CASSSQTGGGANVLTF.

This rearrangement joins TRBV7-2 to TRBJ1-1; D perhaps matches TRBD1 (5 bases). This CDR3 has 14 residues. Germline-derived CDR1 and CDR2 are SGHTA and FQGNSA. The germline V and J ends were trimmed by 1 base and 7 bases, with 13 bases remaining between them. The CDR3 DNA sequence: TGTGCCAGCAGCTTAGACGACAGTTGGGGTGAAGCTTTCTTT. This gives the protein CASSLDDSWGEAFF.

The DNA for the CDR3 is TGTGCCAGCAGCTCCCTAAACCGGGACAGGGGAATTCCTGAAGCTTTCTTT. Residues: CASSSLNRDRGIPEAFF. The chain links TRBV11-2 to TRBJ1-1; TRBD1 matches 10 bases. The CDR3 is 17 residues long. The junction had 14 bases not matched to a gene; V was cut back by 4 bases and J by 6 bases. Germline loops: CDR1 SGHAT, CDR2 FQNNGV.